The 18 T cell receptor beta chains in this list originate from one sample, sequenced in a study of technical replicates of blood from a few donors. Measured with immunoSEQ multiplex PCR; TCRdb has only the in-frame clones, and not every one. The sample shows about 85,000 clones, approximately 94% of them seen only once. Material for sequencing was T cells isolated from PBMCs. These receptors came from a human donor in good health.

The chain links TRBV5-4 to TRBJ2-7, with D perhaps matching TRBD1 (5 bases). This CDR3 region has 15 residues. The V gene's germline CDR1 is SGHNT and CDR2 YYREEE (reference sequence). The V gene lost 4 bases and the J gene lost 0 bases, with 14 bases spanning the gap. As DNA, the CDR3 is TGTGCCAGCAGCGGCACGGCTAGGGGCTCCTACGAGCAGTACTTC. It specifies CASSGTARGSYEQYF.

This chain connects TRBV7-2 to TRBJ2-5; 7 bases line up with TRBD2. CDR1 SGHTA and CDR2 FQGNSA come from the germline V gene. The CDR3 loop spans 16 amino acids. Germline trimming cut 4 bases from V and 2 bases from J; bases unmatched to any gene: 10. The CDR3 coding sequence is TGTGCCAGCAGCTCCTCGGCCCAGGGACTACAAGAGACCCAGTACTTC. It translates to CASSSSAQGLQETQYF.

The CDR3, as DNA: TGTGCCAGCAGCCCTGGACTAGCGGTTTCCTACGAGCAGTACTTC. Translation gives CASSPGLAVSYEQYF. The rearrangement uses TRBV27 and TRBJ2-7; 10 bases align to TRBD2. The CDR3 extends over 15 amino acids. Germline assignment: CDR1 MNHEY and CDR2 SMNVEV (reference sequence). V was clipped by 6 bases and J by 1 base; unmatched bases: 6.

This clone was observed once. The chain couples TRBV18 to TRBJ2-7; 10 bases align to TRBD1. Losses at the gene ends were 3 bases for V and 4 bases for J; bases not matched to a gene: 3. The CDR3 consists of 14 residues. The germline CDR1 and CDR2 sequences are KGHSH and LQKENI. The CDR3 region has the DNA TGTGCCAGCTCACCGGGGGACAGGGGTTACGAGCAGTACTTC. Translation: CASSPGDRGYEQYF.

The DNA of the CDR3 is TGTGCCAGCAGCCAAGATGGGTCCAGGGGCCTCGTCAATGAGCAGTTCTTC. It yields the protein CASSQDGSRGLVNEQFF. The chain recombines TRBV4-2 with TRBJ2-1; D possibly corresponds to TRBD1 (6 bases). The V gene lost 0 bases and the J gene lost 6 bases, with 18 bases spanning the gap. The CDR3 has 17 residues. Germline assignment: CDR1 LGHNA and CDR2 YNFKEQ.

This chain joins TRBV27 and TRBJ2-3, with a possible D match to TRBD2 (6 bases). With 6 bases removed from V and 5 bases from J, the gap between germline ends came to 24 bases. Germline-derived CDR1 and CDR2 are MNHEY and SMNVEV (reference sequence). CDR3 length equals 17 residues. The chain's CDR3 is CASSLEIGLSAIDTQYF. The CDR3 nucleotides are TGTGCCAGCAGCCTAGAAATTGGACTATCGGCGATAGATACGCAGTATTTT.

The CDR3 loop reads CASSSWKTRTSSYEQYF. In nucleotides, the CDR3 is TGTGCCAGCAGTTCCTGGAAAACTCGGACTAGTTCCTACGAGCAGTACTTC. The rearrangement links TRBV28 to TRBJ2-7, with 7 bases aligning to TRBD2. The germline gives CDR1 MDHEN, CDR2 SYDVKM. The CDR3 is 17 amino acids. The ends lost 4 bases at V and 1 base at J; junction bases unmatched: 13.

J is TRBJ2-3 and V is TRBV10-2; a possible D gene is TRBD2 (6 bases). The germline V and J ends were trimmed by 4 bases and 4 bases, with 15 bases remaining between them. CDR3 length equals 15 residues. The germline V gene encodes CDR1 WSHSY and CDR2 SAAADI. The CDR3 DNA reads as TGCGCCAGCAGTGTCCGGGAGTATGTCGCAGATACGCAGTATTTT. This translates into CASSVREYVADTQYF.

The chain combines TRBV2 with TRBJ2-7; tentatively, D is TRBD1 (5 bases). Trimming shortened V by 7 bases and J by 2 bases, and 12 bases separated the two germline ends. Per germline, CDR1 SNHLY and CDR2 FYNNEI. The CDR3 sequence is 13 residues long. The CDR3 reads CASKVSGPYEQYF. The DNA of the CDR3 is TGTGCCAGCAAGGTTTCAGGGCCCTACGAGCAGTACTTC.

As DNA, the CDR3 is TGTGCCAGCAGTTCACTGGCGGTGACTAATGAAAAACTGTTTTTT. Its protein product is CASSSLAVTNEKLFF. The rearrangement uses TRBV27 and TRBJ1-4; D remains ambiguous. The germline CDR1 and CDR2 sequences are MNHEY and SMNVEV (reference sequence). The CDR3 totals 15 residues. Deletions cut 4 bases from V and 2 bases from J, with 11 bases between.

The chain uses TRBV7-9 and TRBJ2-1, with 9 nucleotides matching TRBD2. Trimming cost V 5 bases and J 6 bases; bases outside gene matches: 8. Germline loops: CDR1 SEHNR, CDR2 FQNEAQ (reference sequence). CDR3 length: 15 amino acids. The CDR3 DNA reads as TGTGCCAGCAGCAATAGCGGGAGCTACTTCAATGAGCAGTTCTTC. Translating gives CASSNSGSYFNEQFF.

The gene calls are TRBV5-1 and TRBJ2-7, with unresolved D. Germline assignment: CDR1 SGHRS and CDR2 YFSETQ. Trimming took off 2 bases at V and 0 bases at J, with 9 bases between the two ends. The CDR3 runs 14 residues. The CDR3 sequence: CASSFSASSYEQYF. The CDR3 DNA sequence: TGCGCCAGCAGCTTCAGCGCGAGCTCCTACGAGCAGTACTTC.

The CDR3 sequence is CASSMGLAGGSYEQYF. CDR3 sequence (DNA): TGTGCCAGTAGTATGGGACTAGCGGGGGGCTCCTACGAGCAGTACTTC. The V and J genes are TRBV19 and TRBJ2-7; TRBD2 aligns across 15 bases. The V segment lost 3 bases and the J segment 0 bases; nucleotides outside the gene matches: 0. The CDR3 is 16 amino acids. The germline gives CDR1 LNHDA, CDR2 SQIVND (reference sequence).

The rearrangement joins TRBV19 to TRBJ1-2; 8 bases align to TRBD1. The CDR3 runs to 14 residues. CDR1 and CDR2 (germline): LNHDA, SQIVND (reference sequence). Losses at the gene ends were 11 bases for V and 5 bases for J; bases not matched to a gene: 13. The chain's CDR3 is CASSGQGAWYGYTF. The CDR3 coding sequence is TGTGCCTCCAGCGGACAGGGAGCTTGGTATGGCTACACCTTC. The whole variable domain, remainder taken from reference TRBV19 and TRBJ1-2, is DGGITQSPKYLFRKEGQNVTLSCEQNLNHDAMYWYRQDPGQGLRLIYYSQIVNDFQKGDIAEGYSVSREKKESFPLTVTSAQKNPTAFYLCASSGQGAWYGYTFGSGTRLTVV.

The chain is built from TRBV2 and TRBJ1-4, with 7 bases that match TRBD1. The CDR3 is made up of 17 amino acids. Germline V gene sequence: CDR1 SNHLY, CDR2 FYNNEI. V lost 6 bases, J lost 8 bases, and 18 bases stayed unmatched. CDR3 region: CASRIRPTGRYGEKLFF. CDR3 DNA sequence: TGTGCCAGCAGGATAAGACCGACAGGGCGGTATGGGGAAAAACTGTTTTTT.

The chain combines TRBV7-9 with TRBJ2-7; 9 bases match TRBD2. Germline assignment: CDR1 SEHNR and CDR2 FQNEAQ (reference sequence). CDR3 length equals 13 residues. The V segment lost 5 bases and the J segment 6 bases; nucleotides outside the gene matches: 5. DNA of the CDR3: TGTGCCAGCAGCCCCGGGCGGGGGGGCGAGCAGTACTTC. Translated, it gives CASSPGRGGEQYF.

The V call is TRBV28, the J call TRBJ2-7, with TRBD1 identical over 9 bases. The germline CDR1 and CDR2 sequences are MDHEN and SYDVKM. With V trimmed by 8 bases and J by 3 bases, 8 bases remained unmatched. This CDR3 contains 14 residues. The chain's CDR3 is CASRVQGAGYEQYF. The DNA of the CDR3 is TGTGCCAGCCGGGTACAGGGGGCGGGCTACGAGCAGTACTTC. The variable domain in full, completed from reference TRBV28 and TRBJ2-7, reads DVKVTQSSRYLVKRTGEKVFLECVQDMDHENMFWYRQDPGLGLRLIYFSYDVKMKEKGDIPEGYSVSREKKERFSLILESASTNQTSMYLCASRVQGAGYEQYFGPGTRLTVT.

J is TRBJ1-2 and V is TRBV6-5; D possibly corresponds to TRBD1 (5 bases). CDR3 length: 14 residues. CDR1 MNHEY and CDR2 SVGAGI come from the germline V gene. Trimming left V 2 bases short and J 3 bases short, with 10 bases between. Written as DNA, the CDR3 is TGTGCCAGCAGTTACGGAACGGGGGACTATGGCTACACCTTC. Amino acid sequence: CASSYGTGDYGYTF.